Listed below are T cell receptor beta chains from one sample, sequenced in a study of Graves' ophthalmopathy and Graves' hyperthyroidism. TCRdb reprocessed the multiplex PCR reads via MiXCR and lists one record per CDR3 protein. In the table there are 680,000 or so distinct CDR3 sequences, approximately 21% of which are singletons. Sequenced sample: peripheral blood. Receptor source: a young woman with stable Graves' hyperthyroidism. Some clones in this sample may be carry-over from other donors' samples. Both conserved end residues are part of each CDR3. The D gene is left open where the match is weak. Clone size is not always given. Where it is, it says once, few, many or a class for expanded clones.

abundance: NA
j_gene: TRBJ2-5
v_gene: TRBV10-3
d_gene: TRBD2
CDR3aa: CAITQIPTSPLRGQETQYF
CDR3nt: TGTGCCATCACCCAAATACCGACTAGCCCTTTGAGGGGTCAAGAGACCCAGTACTTC

abundance: few
j_gene: TRBJ1-1
v_gene: TRBV11-2
d_gene: NA
CDR3aa: CASSFGRVGVNTEAFF
CDR3nt: TGTGCCAGCAGCTTCGGCAGGGTGGGCGTAAACACTGAAGCTTTCTTT

abundance: many
j_gene: TRBJ1-2
v_gene: TRBV7-2
d_gene: NA
CDR3aa: CASSSRPDGYGYTF
CDR3nt: TGTGCCAGCAGCTCTAGGCCCGATGGCTATGGCTACACCTTC

abundance: many
j_gene: TRBJ1-5
v_gene: TRBV20-1
d_gene: NA
CDR3aa: CSARPNNQPQHF
CDR3nt: TGCAGTGCTAGACCGAACAATCAGCCCCAGCATTTT

abundance: many
j_gene: TRBJ1-2
v_gene: TRBV27
d_gene: TRBD1
CDR3aa: CASSRTGGVGYGYTF
CDR3nt: TGTGCCAGCAGTCGGACAGGGGGCGTTGGCTATGGCTACACCTTC

abundance: few
j_gene: TRBJ1-5
v_gene: TRBV6-1
d_gene: TRBD1
CDR3aa: CASSLGQSYVGNQPQHF
CDR3nt: TGTGCCAGCAGCTTGGGACAGTCATACGTGGGCAATCAGCCCCAGCATTTT

abundance: many
j_gene: TRBJ2-7
v_gene: TRBV29-1
d_gene: NA
CDR3aa: CSVVYSDRDSYEQYF
CDR3nt: TGCAGCGTTGTTTATAGTGACAGAGACTCCTACGAGCAGTACTTC

abundance: many
j_gene: TRBJ2-5
v_gene: TRBV24-1
d_gene: NA
CDR3aa: CATSASDRKQETQYF
CDR3nt: TGTGCCACCAGTGCCTCCGACAGGAAGCAAGAGACCCAGTACTTC

abundance: NA
j_gene: TRBJ2-7
v_gene: TRBV12-3/TRBV12-4
d_gene: NA
CDR3aa: CASSPDGWTYEQYF
CDR3nt: TGTGCCAGCAGTCCGGACGGGTGGACCTACGAGCAGTACTTC

abundance: many
j_gene: TRBJ1-1
v_gene: TRBV28
d_gene: NA
CDR3aa: CASGPDSRRAIEAFF
CDR3nt: TGTGCCAGCGGCCCGGATAGTCGGCGAGCAATTGAAGCTTTCTTT

abundance: many
j_gene: TRBJ1-6
v_gene: TRBV6-5
d_gene: NA
CDR3aa: CASSYSSGSSPLHF
CDR3nt: TGTGCCAGCAGTTACTCCTCAGGGTCATCACCCCTCCACTTT

abundance: many
j_gene: TRBJ1-1
v_gene: TRBV5-1
d_gene: TRBD1
CDR3aa: CASSLEAGGNTEAFF
CDR3nt: TGCGCCAGCAGCTTGGAAGCAGGGGGGAACACTGAAGCTTTCTTT

abundance: few
j_gene: TRBJ1-2
v_gene: TRBV2
d_gene: NA
CDR3aa: CASTSRGDGYYGYTF
CDR3nt: TGTGCCAGCACTAGCAGAGGGGACGGCTACTATGGCTACACCTTC

abundance: NA
j_gene: TRBJ2-7
v_gene: TRBV14
d_gene: TRBD1
CDR3aa: CASSGRDRASYEQYF
CDR3nt: TGTGCCAGCAGCGGCCGGGACAGAGCTTCCTACGAGCAGTACTTC

abundance: few
j_gene: TRBJ1-1
v_gene: TRBV5-1
d_gene: NA
CDR3aa: CASSPRTKRVNTEAFF
CDR3nt: TGCGCCAGCAGCCCACGGACAAAGAGGGTAAACACTGAAGCTTTCTTT

abundance: many
j_gene: TRBJ1-2
v_gene: TRBV5-5
d_gene: TRBD1
CDR3aa: CASRGGGNYGYTF
CDR3nt: TGTGCCAGCAGGGGAGGGGGCAACTATGGCTACACCTTC

abundance: NA
j_gene: TRBJ1-1
v_gene: TRBV14
d_gene: NA
CDR3aa: CASSHPGRSQAFF
CDR3nt: TGTGCCAGCAGCCATCCGGGACGGAGCCAAGCTTTCTTT

abundance: NA
j_gene: TRBJ2-7
v_gene: TRBV5-1
d_gene: NA
CDR3aa: CASSRQLASEQYF
CDR3nt: TGCGCCAGCAGCCGCCAACTAGCTAGCGAGCAGTACTTC

abundance: NA
j_gene: TRBJ2-2
v_gene: TRBV12-3/TRBV12-4
d_gene: TRBD1
CDR3aa: CASSSNGQGSTGELFF
CDR3nt: TGTGCCAGCAGTTCTAACGGACAGGGGAGCACCGGGGAGCTGTTTTTT

abundance: NA
j_gene: TRBJ1-1
v_gene: TRBV29-1
d_gene: NA
CDR3aa: CSVGGHPNTEAFF
CDR3nt: TGCAGCGTTGGTGGGCACCCGAACACTGAAGCTTTCTTT

abundance: few
j_gene: TRBJ2-7
v_gene: TRBV3-1
d_gene: TRBD1
CDR3aa: CASSQDLGTGAYEQYF
CDR3nt: TGTGCCAGCAGCCAAGACCTCGGGACAGGGGCCTACGAGCAGTACTTC

abundance: many
j_gene: TRBJ1-3
v_gene: TRBV12-3/TRBV12-4
d_gene: NA
CDR3aa: CASSRTGAGINSGNTIYF
CDR3nt: TGTGCCAGCAGTCGGACCGGGGCCGGAATCAACTCTGGAAACACCATATATTTT

abundance: many
j_gene: TRBJ1-2
v_gene: TRBV6-1
d_gene: TRBD1
CDR3aa: CASSDPGQGYYGYTF
CDR3nt: TGTGCCAGCAGTGATCCGGGACAGGGGTACTATGGCTACACCTTC

abundance: many
j_gene: TRBJ2-7
v_gene: TRBV25-1
d_gene: NA
CDR3aa: CASSRDGGPYEQYF
CDR3nt: TGTGCCAGCAGCCGGGACGGCGGACCCTACGAGCAGTACTTC

abundance: many
j_gene: TRBJ2-7
v_gene: TRBV20-1
d_gene: NA
CDR3aa: CSAPGSRSYEQYF
CDR3nt: TGCAGTGCCCCGGGGAGTAGGAGCTACGAGCAGTACTTC

abundance: NA
j_gene: TRBJ1-2
v_gene: TRBV6-1
d_gene: TRBD1
CDR3aa: CASSATGTGSWDGYTF
CDR3nt: TGTGCCAGCAGTGCTACCGGGACAGGGTCCTGGGATGGCTACACCTTC

abundance: many
j_gene: TRBJ2-2
v_gene: TRBV6-2/TRBV6-3
d_gene: NA
CDR3aa: CASSSGTFLTGELFF
CDR3nt: TGTGCCAGCAGTTCCGGGACATTCCTCACCGGGGAGCTGTTTTTT

abundance: many
j_gene: TRBJ1-1
v_gene: TRBV5-1
d_gene: NA
CDR3aa: CASSLRGTRADTEAFF
CDR3nt: TGCGCCAGCAGCTTGAGGGGAACGAGGGCGGACACTGAAGCTTTCTTT

abundance: many
j_gene: TRBJ2-7
v_gene: TRBV5-1
d_gene: NA
CDR3aa: CASKEDNSYEQYF
CDR3nt: TGCGCCAGCAAGGAAGACAACTCCTACGAGCAGTACTTC

abundance: many
j_gene: TRBJ2-7
v_gene: TRBV15
d_gene: NA
CDR3aa: CATSRDFYEQYF
CDR3nt: TGTGCCACCAGCAGAGATTTTTACGAGCAGTACTTC

abundance: once
j_gene: TRBJ2-7
v_gene: TRBV27
d_gene: NA
CDR3aa: CASSLSDSSDEQYF
CDR3nt: TGTGCCAGCAGTTTATCGGATAGCTCGGACGAGCAGTACTTC

abundance: many
j_gene: TRBJ1-1
v_gene: TRBV14
d_gene: NA
CDR3aa: CASSQENPGAEAFF
CDR3nt: TGTGCCAGCAGCCAAGAGAACCCCGGGGCTGAAGCTTTCTTT

abundance: NA
j_gene: TRBJ2-7
v_gene: TRBV4-3
d_gene: NA
CDR3aa: CASSQAQGGYEQYF
CDR3nt: TGCGCCAGCAGCCAGGCCCAGGGGGGCTACGAGCAGTACTTC

abundance: NA
j_gene: TRBJ2-2
v_gene: TRBV6-1
d_gene: NA
CDR3aa: CATSPFTGSTGELFF
CDR3nt: TGTGCCACCTCCCCCTTCACAGGAAGCACCGGGGAGCTGTTTTTT

abundance: NA
j_gene: TRBJ1-2
v_gene: TRBV11-2
d_gene: TRBD1
CDR3aa: CASSSQKWDSNYGYTF
CDR3nt: TGTGCCAGCAGCTCACAAAAGTGGGACAGTAACTATGGCTACACCTTC

abundance: NA
j_gene: TRBJ1-1
v_gene: TRBV6-1
d_gene: NA
CDR3aa: CASSESSRAILNTEAFF
CDR3nt: TGTGCCAGCAGTGAATCTTCAAGGGCCATTCTAAACACTGAAGCTTTCTTT

abundance: many
j_gene: TRBJ1-3
v_gene: TRBV6-5
d_gene: TRBD1
CDR3aa: CASTPATGFSGNTIYF
CDR3nt: TGTGCCAGCACCCCTGCGACAGGGTTCTCTGGAAACACCATATATTTT